This is a list of T cell receptor beta chains from one sample in a study. TCRdb's table, derived via immunoSEQ multiplex PCR, lists solely in-frame clones and lacks some. The sample holds under 90,000 clones; approximately 92% are singletons and the top ten take roughly 4.5%. The sequenced sample was PBMCs. These receptors were collected from a man aged 40-49 years with rheumatoid arthritis. Each CDR3 is given with its conserved first and last residue. The D gene is left open where the match is weak. Not all rows give a size; the values are once, few, many and, for expanded clones, a class.

D | size | J | V | DNA | CDR3
- | - | TRBJ2-7 | TRBV12-3/TRBV12-4 | TGTGCCAGCAGTTTAACCCCCTACGAGCAGTACTTC | CASSLTPYEQYF
- | - | TRBJ1-5 | TRBV29-1 | TGCAGCGTTGCGATCGGCAGGAATAGCAATCAGCCCCAGCATTTT | CSVAIGRNSNQPQHF
- | - | TRBJ1-3 | TRBV29-1 | TGCAGCGTTGATGCTGGAAACACCATATATTTT | CSVDAGNTIYF
- | - | TRBJ2-1 | TRBV29-1 | TGCAGCGTTGAGGGGGCAGTCACCTACAATGAGCAGTTCTTC | CSVEGAVTYNEQFF
TRBD2 | - | TRBJ2-7 | TRBV19 | TGTGCCAGTAGTTCAGGTAGCGGGGCCTTCCACGAGCAGTACTTC | CASSSGSGAFHEQYF
TRBD1 | - | TRBJ1-1 | TRBV19 | TGTGCCAGTACCCCCGGGACAGTTGAAGCTTTCTTT | CASTPGTVEAFF
TRBD1 | - | TRBJ2-7 | TRBV5-6 | TGTGCCAGCAGCGCCGGGACAGGATTCTACGAGCAGTACTTC | CASSAGTGFYEQYF
- | - | TRBJ2-5 | TRBV28 | TGTGCCAGCAGTTTAGGCGGAGCGGCCGCAACAGAGACCCAGTACTTC | CASSLGGAAATETQYF
- | - | TRBJ2-7 | TRBV29-1 | TGCAGCGTTTCCCGGAACAGGGTTAAGTACGAGCAGTACTTC | CSVSRNRVKYEQYF
TRBD1 | - | TRBJ1-4 | TRBV5-1 | TGCGCCAGCAGCTTGGAAGCAGGGGGAGACGAAAAACTGTTTTTT | CASSLEAGGDEKLFF
TRBD1 | few | TRBJ1-5 | TRBV24-1 | TGTGCCACCAGTGACCCGGGACAGGGGAAGAATCAGCCCCAGCATTTT | CATSDPGQGKNQPQHF
- | - | TRBJ1-4 | TRBV7-9 | TGTGCCAGCAGCTTATGGGAGGGACCGCCCAATGAAAAACTGTTTTTT | CASSLWEGPPNEKLFF
- | - | TRBJ1-4 | TRBV11-2 | TGTGCCAGCAGCCCATTGGACAGTGGTGAAAAACTGTTTTTT | CASSPLDSGEKLFF
TRBD1 | - | TRBJ2-2 | TRBV18 | TGTGCCAGCTCACCGGGACAGGTCACCGGGGAGCTGTTTTTT | CASSPGQVTGELFF
- | - | TRBJ1-5 | TRBV5-1 | TGCGCCAGCAGCTTAGGGCAGGGCCAGGGGCCCCAGCATTTT | CASSLGQGQGPQHF
- | - | TRBJ1-5 | TRBV11-1 | TGTGCCAGCAGCAGAGAGGGAGTTCCCGCGCATTTT | CASSREGVPAHF
TRBD2 | - | TRBJ2-1 | TRBV12-5 | TGTGCTAGTGGCACCGGACTAGCGGGGGTTGAGCAGTTCTTC | CASGTGLAGVEQFF
TRBD1 | few | TRBJ1-5 | TRBV5-4 | TGTGCCAGCAGCTCGCAGGGGGCCGAGAATCAGCCCCAGCATTTT | CASSSQGAENQPQHF
- | - | TRBJ1-1 | TRBV11-1 | TGTGCCAGCAGCTTAGCATATCGGCAGTCGAACACTGAAGCTTTCTTT | CASSLAYRQSNTEAFF